Listed below are T cell receptor beta chains from one sample, sequenced in a study of cytomegalovirus exposure and HLA in healthy donors. Method: immunoSEQ multiplex PCR; TCRdb's copy keeps in-frame clones and lacks some. Of about 200,000 clones in the sample, 76% were seen once. Sample: PBMCs. These receptors all come from a man aged 18 to 29 in good health and CMV-seronegative. Both conserved end residues are trimmed from each CDR3. The order of the fields is CDR3 protein, D gene, V gene, clone size, J gene. A D gene is named only where the DNA matches it firmly. Size tells how often a clone was seen (once, few, many) or the class of an expanded clone, and some rows leave it out.

cdr3_aa: AISDFGRVEAF
d_call: NA
v_call: TRBV10-3
clone_size: NA
j_call: TRBJ1-1

cdr3_aa: AISRESGANVLT
d_call: NA
v_call: TRBV10-3
clone_size: NA
j_call: TRBJ2-6

cdr3_aa: ASSKTGGATDTQY
d_call: TRBD1
v_call: TRBV5-1
clone_size: few
j_call: TRBJ2-3

cdr3_aa: AGGNSGAF
d_call: NA
v_call: TRBV30
clone_size: NA
j_call: TRBJ1-1

cdr3_aa: ASRTSGGYTDTQY
d_call: TRBD2
v_call: TRBV6-6
clone_size: NA
j_call: TRBJ2-3

cdr3_aa: ASSQAISSSYNEQF
d_call: NA
v_call: TRBV4-2
clone_size: NA
j_call: TRBJ2-1

cdr3_aa: ASSHSRRTAGTYEQY
d_call: NA
v_call: TRBV4-2
clone_size: NA
j_call: TRBJ2-7

cdr3_aa: ASSRGTATYGYT
d_call: TRBD1
v_call: TRBV4-1
clone_size: NA
j_call: TRBJ1-2

cdr3_aa: ASSPATGILGQY
d_call: TRBD1
v_call: TRBV27
clone_size: NA
j_call: TRBJ2-7

cdr3_aa: ASRGVDEQY
d_call: TRBD2
v_call: TRBV5-6
clone_size: NA
j_call: NA

cdr3_aa: ASSISTEQY
d_call: NA
v_call: TRBV19
clone_size: NA
j_call: TRBJ2-7

cdr3_aa: ASSPTTAPATYEQY
d_call: NA
v_call: TRBV28
clone_size: NA
j_call: TRBJ2-7

cdr3_aa: ASSYEKTGHYGYT
d_call: TRBD1
v_call: TRBV6-5
clone_size: once
j_call: TRBJ1-2

cdr3_aa: AIRGQGTYNEQF
d_call: TRBD1
v_call: TRBV10-3
clone_size: NA
j_call: TRBJ2-1

cdr3_aa: ASSVGLGGTDTQY
d_call: NA
v_call: TRBV2
clone_size: once
j_call: TRBJ2-3

cdr3_aa: ASSLIRVTPHGYT
d_call: NA
v_call: TRBV5-5
clone_size: NA
j_call: TRBJ1-2

cdr3_aa: ASSFASGLVEQY
d_call: TRBD2
v_call: TRBV11-2
clone_size: once
j_call: TRBJ2-7

cdr3_aa: ASRSLADFFSYEQY
d_call: TRBD2
v_call: TRBV4-1
clone_size: NA
j_call: TRBJ2-7

cdr3_aa: ASSSVVGTQY
d_call: NA
v_call: TRBV7-8
clone_size: few
j_call: TRBJ2-5

cdr3_aa: ASSPRDYQETQY
d_call: NA
v_call: TRBV5-1
clone_size: once
j_call: TRBJ2-5

cdr3_aa: ASSIGQYTDTQY
d_call: NA
v_call: TRBV5-1
clone_size: NA
j_call: TRBJ2-3

cdr3_aa: ASSTLFGGQGAINYGYT
d_call: NA
v_call: TRBV21-1
clone_size: NA
j_call: TRBJ1-2

cdr3_aa: ASSQRGNGRPGYT
d_call: NA
v_call: TRBV14
clone_size: NA
j_call: TRBJ1-2

cdr3_aa: ASSEAADTQY
d_call: NA
v_call: TRBV28
clone_size: NA
j_call: TRBJ2-3

cdr3_aa: ATSRDRIAGGDTQY
d_call: TRBD2
v_call: TRBV15
clone_size: NA
j_call: TRBJ2-3

cdr3_aa: ASSGGQGPYEQY
d_call: NA
v_call: TRBV9
clone_size: NA
j_call: TRBJ2-7

cdr3_aa: ASLRAGSAYGYT
d_call: NA
v_call: TRBV19
clone_size: NA
j_call: TRBJ1-2

cdr3_aa: ASSRPVNRDTFLGANVLT
d_call: NA
v_call: TRBV7-3
clone_size: NA
j_call: TRBJ2-6

cdr3_aa: ASSLVAGGMERTEAF
d_call: TRBD1
v_call: TRBV28
clone_size: NA
j_call: TRBJ1-1

cdr3_aa: ASSQQGFYEQY
d_call: NA
v_call: TRBV7-9
clone_size: NA
j_call: TRBJ2-7

cdr3_aa: ASSQDSSEQY
d_call: NA
v_call: TRBV7-9
clone_size: once
j_call: TRBJ2-7

cdr3_aa: ASASQGNLPYEQY
d_call: NA
v_call: TRBV27
clone_size: few
j_call: TRBJ2-7

cdr3_aa: ASTQVATGANVLT
d_call: NA
v_call: TRBV6-1
clone_size: NA
j_call: TRBJ2-6